These T cell receptor beta chains were read from a single sample in a study of T cell changes during pregnancy in multiple sclerosis. Only in-frame clones appear in the TCRdb table, and some are missing; sequencing was by immunoSEQ multiplex PCR. Found here are 64,000 or so clones, around 92% of them singletons; the top ten hold around 2.3%. The source material was peripheral blood, sampled in the first trimester of pregnancy. The source is a female donor with multiple sclerosis, enrolled in a pregnancy study. The CDR3 runs from the conserved cysteine through the conserved F or W. The D gene is left open where the match is weak. Rows give clone size only sometimes, using once, few, many, or a class for an expanded clone.

V gene,clone size,D gene,J gene,CDR3 protein,CDR3 DNA
TRBV27,-,TRBD2,TRBJ2-1,CASSPRGLGNNEQFF,TGTGCCAGCAGTCCCCGGGGACTAGGGAACAATGAGCAGTTCTTC
TRBV25-1,-,TRBD2,TRBJ2-7,CASSVSAGGYYEQYF,TGTGCCAGCAGTGTTTCAGCGGGAGGCTACTACGAGCAGTACTTC
TRBV6-5,-,-,TRBJ1-2,CASSYGGSDGYTF,TGTGCCAGCAGTTACGGGGGCTCGGATGGCTACACCTTC
TRBV6-1,-,TRBD1,TRBJ1-4,CASTRTGVNEKLFF,TGTGCCAGCACCCGGACAGGCGTTAATGAAAAACTGTTTTTT
TRBV4-3,once,TRBD1,TRBJ2-1,CASSQGDRGPYNEQFF,TGCGCCAGCAGCCAGGGGGACAGGGGTCCCTACAATGAGCAGTTCTTC
TRBV18,-,TRBD2,TRBJ2-7,CASSLGTSEVQYF,TGTGCCAGCTCACTAGGGACTAGCGAAGTGCAGTACTTC
TRBV28,-,TRBD2,TRBJ2-1,CASSFGTSVHNEQFF,TGTGCCAGCAGTTTTGGGACTAGTGTTCACAATGAGCAGTTCTTC
TRBV19,-,TRBD1,TRBJ2-7,CASSFGTGGYEQYF,TGTGCCAGTAGTTTCGGGACAGGGGGTTACGAGCAGTACTTC
TRBV19,-,-,TRBJ2-3,CATRGTPGGDTQYF,TGTGCCACACGCGGGACCCCGGGCGGAGATACGCAGTATTTT
TRBV7-9,-,-,TRBJ2-7,CASSSRLHRDLLYEQYF,TGTGCCAGCAGCTCTAGACTTCACAGGGATCTTCTCTACGAGCAGTACTTC
TRBV5-4,-,TRBD2,TRBJ2-7,CASSPTSGASRSYEQYF,TGTGCCAGCAGCCCGACTAGCGGGGCCTCACGCTCCTACGAGCAGTACTTC
TRBV5-6,-,TRBD2,TRBJ2-7,CASSPGGPRLSYEQYF,TGTGCCAGCAGCCCGGGAGGACCGAGACTCTCCTACGAGCAGTACTTC
TRBV10-3,-,TRBD1,TRBJ2-7,CAISSGQYTYEQYF,TGTGCCATCAGTTCGGGACAGTACACCTACGAGCAGTACTTC
TRBV15,-,TRBD1,TRBJ2-7,CATTDRGGLYEQYF,TGTGCCACCACGGACAGGGGGGGACTTTACGAGCAGTACTTC
TRBV30,-,TRBD1,TRBJ2-1,CAWSVGTGGSYNEQFF,TGTGCCTGGAGTGTTGGGACAGGGGGCTCCTACAATGAGCAGTTCTTC
TRBV15,-,-,TRBJ2-7,CATSRDGAWEQYF,TGTGCCACCAGCAGAGATGGTGCGTGGGAGCAGTACTTC
TRBV7-9,-,-,TRBJ2-1,CASSGGTSPSVQFF,TGTGCCAGCAGCGGTGGAACTAGCCCGAGTGTGCAGTTCTTC
TRBV6-1,-,-,TRBJ2-7,CASTLLYEQYF,TGTGCCAGCACCCTACTCTACGAGCAGTACTTC
TRBV7-9,-,TRBD2,TRBJ2-5,CASSLISSGGGETQYF,TGTGCCAGCAGCTTAATTTCGAGCGGGGGAGGAGAGACCCAGTACTTC
TRBV6-5,-,-,TRBJ1-1,CASSYSIAVLNTEAFF,TGTGCCAGCAGTTACTCGATTGCAGTCCTGAACACTGAAGCTTTCTTT
TRBV6-5,-,TRBD1,TRBJ2-1,CASSYARGLEQFF,TGTGCCAGCAGTTATGCTAGGGGGCTTGAGCAGTTCTTC
TRBV7-9,-,TRBD2,TRBJ2-7,CASSRAGGKGEQYF,TGTGCCAGCAGCCGAGCGGGGGGAAAGGGCGAGCAGTACTTC
TRBV2,-,TRBD1,TRBJ1-2,CARFGGTGNGYTF,TGTGCCAGATTTGGCGGGACAGGGAATGGCTACACCTTC
TRBV28,-,TRBD1,TRBJ1-5,CASTVQGAWDQPQHF,TGTGCCAGCACCGTTCAGGGGGCGTGGGATCAGCCCCAGCATTTT
TRBV5-1,-,-,TRBJ2-5,CASSFAREETQYF,TGCGCCAGCAGCTTTGCCAGGGAAGAGACCCAGTACTTC
TRBV2,medium-sized,TRBD1,TRBJ2-7,CASSEQGASYEQYF,TGTGCCAGCAGTGAACAGGGGGCATCCTACGAGCAGTACTTC
TRBV7-3,-,TRBD1,TRBJ1-1,CASSLTPGTGGTEAFF,TGTGCCAGCAGCTTAACGCCTGGGACAGGGGGCACTGAAGCTTTCTTT
TRBV7-6,-,TRBD1,TRBJ2-2,CASSSGQGLNTGELFF,TGTGCCAGCAGCTCGGGACAGGGGTTGAACACCGGGGAGCTGTTTTTT
TRBV2,-,TRBD2,TRBJ2-3,CASSKERELRTDTQYF,TGTGCCAGCAGTAAGGAGCGGGAGTTGCGCACAGATACGCAGTATTTT
TRBV4-3,few,-,TRBJ1-1,CASSHNPRTVSTEAFF,TGCGCCAGCAGCCATAACCCTCGGACAGTAAGCACTGAAGCTTTCTTT
TRBV7-9,-,TRBD1,TRBJ2-2,CASRHWDRGHTGELFF,TGTGCCAGCAGACATTGGGACAGGGGGCACACCGGGGAGCTGTTTTTT
TRBV11-1,-,-,TRBJ1-2,CASSPARGYGYTF,TGTGCCAGCAGCCCGGCCAGGGGCTATGGCTACACCTTC
TRBV9,-,TRBD1,TRBJ2-2,CASSVGDREEGELFF,TGTGCCAGCAGCGTAGGTGACAGGGAAGAAGGGGAGCTGTTTTTT
TRBV5-1,-,TRBD1,TRBJ2-7,CASSPRGDRDEYEQYF,TGCGCCAGCAGCCCACGCGGGGACAGGGACGAATACGAGCAGTACTTC
TRBV19,medium-sized,-,TRBJ1-1,CASSRRQEYTEAFF,TGTGCCAGTAGTCGTAGACAGGAGTACACTGAAGCTTTCTTT
TRBV18,-,-,TRBJ2-2,CASSPPARNTGELFF,TGTGCCAGCTCACCACCCGCGCGGAACACCGGGGAGCTGTTTTTT
TRBV6-6,-,TRBD1,TRBJ1-1,CASSNSQQGAPEAFF,TGTGCCAGCAGTAATTCGCAACAGGGGGCGCCTGAAGCTTTCTTT
TRBV28,-,-,TRBJ2-4,CASSLYTGAKNIQYF,TGTGCCAGCAGTTTATACACGGGAGCCAAAAACATTCAGTACTTC
TRBV5-4,-,TRBD1,TRBJ2-2,CASSLDGQGSGELFF,TGTGCCAGCAGCTTGGATGGACAGGGTTCCGGGGAGCTGTTTTTT
TRBV21-1,-,-,TRBJ2-2,CASSKNRGTTGELFF,TGTGCCAGCAGCAAAAACAGGGGTACCACCGGGGAGCTGTTTTTT
TRBV27,-,TRBD1,TRBJ1-4,CASTWTGGEKLFF,TGTGCCAGCACTTGGACAGGTGGTGAAAAACTGTTTTTT
TRBV29-1,-,TRBD1,TRBJ2-5,CSVIQGAGETQYF,TGCAGCGTTATCCAGGGGGCTGGAGAGACCCAGTACTTC
TRBV9,-,-,TRBJ2-7,CASSADAGIGEQYF,TGTGCCAGCAGCGCGGACGCCGGGATCGGGGAGCAGTACTTC
TRBV7-6,-,TRBD2,TRBJ2-1,CASSLAGWTSEPGYNEQFF,TGTGCCAGCAGCTTAGCGGGCTGGACTAGCGAACCTGGGTACAATGAGCAGTTCTTC
TRBV28,-,-,TRBJ2-7,CASVGEFGLTDYEQYF,TGTGCCAGCGTGGGAGAATTCGGACTAACGGACTACGAGCAGTACTTC
TRBV30,-,-,TRBJ1-5,CAWSGGINQPQHF,TGTGCCTGGAGTGGAGGAATCAATCAGCCCCAGCATTTT
TRBV18,-,TRBD2,TRBJ2-2,CASSHASGAEMTGELFF,TGTGCCAGCTCACACGCTAGCGGGGCCGAGATGACCGGGGAGCTGTTTTTT
TRBV6-5,-,-,TRBJ2-7,CASSRSGSQYEQYF,TGTGCCAGCAGCAGGAGCGGATCACAATACGAGCAGTACTTC
TRBV7-8,-,TRBD1,TRBJ1-5,CASSATGTGLNQPQHF,TGTGCCAGCAGCGCAACCGGGACAGGGTTGAACCAGCCCCAGCATTTT